This TCR beta chain was retrieved from a study of T cell responses to AZD1222 COVID-19 vaccine (dated by TCRdb to 2020 to 2022). As for the study more broadly: AZD1222 recipients with second doses at about 4 weeks or about 12 weeks were pooled, because spike-specific TCR depth and breadth did not differ between schedules. A total of about 250 trial participants underwent TCR sequencing, of whom roughly 210 had received two doses of AZD1222 and roughly 26 had received two doses of the MenACWY control vaccine. Enrollment into the trials was organized by age into subgroups of 18-55, 56-69 and 70-plus years, and those subgroups contained roughly 160, 29 and 62 TCR-sequenced participants, respectively. Broader findings and caveats from the paper: The 56-69-year group was small, and its depth increase did not reach significance, likely because of low power. CD4 TCRs associated with the vaccine covered the entire spike protein, and the dominant responses were in regions 160-218 and 743-854. Because no samples from the day 14 peak response were available, repertoires could be characterized only after the peak T cell response. Most participants were white British and females outnumbered males, and the authors suggested that clonal diversity may have been underestimated. Nearly half of unique spike-specific TCRs reportedly recognized epitopes outside regions mutated in the B.1.351 and B.1.1.7 variants. Only five to seven AZD1222 recipients were SARS-CoV-2 seropositive at baseline, limiting conclusions about previously exposed vaccinees. A significant rise in spike-specific TCR breadth and depth was observed after two AZD1222 doses relative to day 0 and relative to MenACWY recipients.

The CDR3 regions of human TCRbeta chains were analyzed by immunosequencing. For the original study's pipeline: TCRs in the repertoires were matched against a reference library of SARS-CoV-2-specific TCRs that had been generated with the MIRA antigen-specificity platform. Breadth meant the fraction of unique TCRs that were SARS-CoV-2-associated, whereas depth meant the fraction of total T cells that were SARS-CoV-2-associated. Using the MIRA data, each spike-specific TCR was mapped to the spike region that the TCR reacts to and placed in a CD4 or CD8 class. Log10-transformed breadth and depth values were compared by one-way ANOVA with Sidak's multiple comparisons tests. The table was pulled from immuneACCESS by TCRdb, which kept in-frame rearrangements only. Such tables lose some clones; where checked, under half of the loss comes from unresolved V genes, and the rest has no known cause. Clone size and the V and J calls come from that table; the DNA yielded D and trimming. For this sample there are around 100,000 clones; over 90% appear just once. The ten biggest clones cover approximately 5% of the sample.

Taken with the paper, the label for time point translates to: baseline before first vaccination. Vaccinee samples were obtained from the UK trials COV001 and COV002, which included a single-blind randomized controlled phase 2/3 trial of AZD1222 (ChAdOx1 nCoV-19) in healthy adults. Trial participant PBMC samples were collected at day 0 and day 28 after the second dose for TCRbeta chain sequencing. The germline V gene provides CDR1 SNHLY and CDR2 FYNNEI. V and J are truncated by 4 bases and 4 bases respectively, leaving an intervening sequence of 10 bases. The CDR3, from cysteine to phenylalanine, totals 13 residues. Only CDR3 DNA is held: 39 bases, read in frame from base 1. As for this clone: Its binding antigen is unknown. No much larger clone exists at a distance of one base, and base qualities are not known.

The clonotype was recovered from an adult in good health. Sample: peripheral blood, taken on day 0 of AZD1222 vaccination. This receptor chain uses TRBV2 and TRBJ1-1; D gene: possibly TRBD1, on 6 matching bases. The CDR3 loop reads CASSVSGVTEAFF. The nucleotide sequence reads TGTGCCAGCAGTGTTTCAGGGGTCACTGAAGCTTTCTTT.